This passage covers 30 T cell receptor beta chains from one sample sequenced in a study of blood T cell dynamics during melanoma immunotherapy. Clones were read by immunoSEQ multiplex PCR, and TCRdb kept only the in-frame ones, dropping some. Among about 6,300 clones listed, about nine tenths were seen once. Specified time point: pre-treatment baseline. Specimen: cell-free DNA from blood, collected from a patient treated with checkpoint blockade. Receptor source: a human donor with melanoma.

The CDR3 sequence is CASTGGGGNEKLFF. CDR3 coding DNA: TGTGCCAGTACAGGGGGCGGGGGGAATGAAAAACTGTTTTTT. The rearrangement uses TRBV28 and TRBJ1-4; 9 nucleotides line up with TRBD1. From germline, CDR1 is MDHEN and CDR2 SYDVKM. The CDR3 has 14 residues. V shed 9 bases, J shed 5 bases, and the junction held 7 bases outside the gene matches.

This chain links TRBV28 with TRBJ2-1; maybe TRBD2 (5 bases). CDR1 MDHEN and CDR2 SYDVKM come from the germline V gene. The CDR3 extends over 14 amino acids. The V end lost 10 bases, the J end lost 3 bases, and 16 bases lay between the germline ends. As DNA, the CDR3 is TGTGCCACGGAGGTCAACACGGGCTACAATGAGCAGTTCTTC. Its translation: CATEVNTGYNEQFF.

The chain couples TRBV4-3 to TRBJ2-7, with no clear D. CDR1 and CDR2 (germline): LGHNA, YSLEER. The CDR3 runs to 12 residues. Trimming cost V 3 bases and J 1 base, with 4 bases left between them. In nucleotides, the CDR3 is TGCGCCAGCAGCCACAATTCCTACGAGCAGTACTTC. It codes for CASSHNSYEQYF.

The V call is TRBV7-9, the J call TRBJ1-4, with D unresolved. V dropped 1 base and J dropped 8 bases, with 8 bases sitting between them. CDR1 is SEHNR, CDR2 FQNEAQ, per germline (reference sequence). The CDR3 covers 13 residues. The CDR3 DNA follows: TGTGCCAGCAGCTTAGGGGTCCGGGAAAAACTGTTTTTT. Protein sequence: CASSLGVREKLFF.

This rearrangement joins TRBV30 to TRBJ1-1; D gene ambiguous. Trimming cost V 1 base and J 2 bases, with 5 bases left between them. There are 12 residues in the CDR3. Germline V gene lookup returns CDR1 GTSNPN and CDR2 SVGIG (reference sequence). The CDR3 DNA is TGTGCCTGGAGTGGCAGCAACACTGAAGCTTTCTTT. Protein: CAWSGSNTEAFF.

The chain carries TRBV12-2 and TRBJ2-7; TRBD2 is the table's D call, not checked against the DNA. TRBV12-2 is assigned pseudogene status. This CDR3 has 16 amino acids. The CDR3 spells CASRLGCAGPSYEQYF. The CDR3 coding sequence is TGTGCAAGTCGCTTAGGTTGTGCGGGACCCTCCTACGAGCAGTACTTC.

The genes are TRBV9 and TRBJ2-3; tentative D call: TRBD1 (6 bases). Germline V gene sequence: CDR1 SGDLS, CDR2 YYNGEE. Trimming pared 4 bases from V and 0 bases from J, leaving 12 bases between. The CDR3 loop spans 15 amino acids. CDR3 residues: CASSSERGSTDTQYF. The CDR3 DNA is TGTGCCAGCAGCTCAGAGAGGGGGAGCACAGATACGCAGTATTTT.

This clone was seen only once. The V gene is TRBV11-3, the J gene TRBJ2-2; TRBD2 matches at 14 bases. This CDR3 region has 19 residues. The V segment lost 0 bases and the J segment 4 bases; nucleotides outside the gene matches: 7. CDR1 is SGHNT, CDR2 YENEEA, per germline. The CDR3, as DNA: TGTGCCAGCAGCTTAGATCGGGGACTAGCGGGAGTGGCCACCGGGGAGCTGTTTTTT. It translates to CASSLDRGLAGVATGELFF.

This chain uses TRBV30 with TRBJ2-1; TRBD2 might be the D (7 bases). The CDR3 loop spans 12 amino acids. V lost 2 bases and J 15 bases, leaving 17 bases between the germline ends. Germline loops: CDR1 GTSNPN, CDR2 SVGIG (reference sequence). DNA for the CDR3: TGTGCCTGGAGTAGGGGGGGCGGCCAGCGGTTCTTC. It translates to CAWSRGGGQRFF. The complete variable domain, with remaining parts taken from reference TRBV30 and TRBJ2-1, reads SQTIHQWPATLVQPVGSPLSLECTVEGTSNPNLYWYRQAAGRGLQLLFYSVGIGQISSEVPQNLSASRPQDRQFILSSKKLLLSDSGFYLCAWSRGGGQRFFGPGTRLTVL.

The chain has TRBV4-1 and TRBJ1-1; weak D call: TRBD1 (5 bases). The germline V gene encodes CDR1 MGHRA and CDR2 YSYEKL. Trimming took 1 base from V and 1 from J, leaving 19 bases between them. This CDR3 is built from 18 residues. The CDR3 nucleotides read TGCGCCAGCAGCCAAGTTGGTCAGGGCAGGGAATGGAACACTGAAGCTTTCTTT. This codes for CASSQVGQGREWNTEAFF.

CDR3 in amino acids: CASSRENTEAFF. The DNA of the CDR3 is TGTGCCAGCTCACGGGAGAACACTGAAGCTTTCTTT. The V call is TRBV18, the J call TRBJ1-1; no clear D. The germline V and J ends were trimmed by 4 bases and 1 base, with 4 bases remaining between them. The CDR3 spans 12 residues. The germline V gene has CDR1 KGHSH and CDR2 LQKENI.

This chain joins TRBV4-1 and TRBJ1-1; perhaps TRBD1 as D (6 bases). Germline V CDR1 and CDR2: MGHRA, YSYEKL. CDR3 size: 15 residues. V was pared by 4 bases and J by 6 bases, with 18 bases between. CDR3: CASSPLGGRGSEAFF. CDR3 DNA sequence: TGCGCCAGCAGCCCCCTTGGGGGGCGGGGGTCTGAAGCTTTCTTT.

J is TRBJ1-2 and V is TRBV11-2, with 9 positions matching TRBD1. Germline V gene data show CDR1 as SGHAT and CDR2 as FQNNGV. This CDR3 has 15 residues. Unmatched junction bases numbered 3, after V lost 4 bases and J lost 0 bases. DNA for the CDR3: TGTGCCAGCAGCTCCGGGACAGGGACTAACTATGGCTACACCTTC. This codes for CASSSGTGTNYGYTF.

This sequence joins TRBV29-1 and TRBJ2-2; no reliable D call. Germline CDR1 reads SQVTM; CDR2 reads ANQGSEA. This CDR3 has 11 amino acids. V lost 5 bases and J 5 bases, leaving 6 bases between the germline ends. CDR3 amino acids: CSVSTTGELFF. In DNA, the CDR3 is TGCAGCGTTTCTACTACCGGGGAGCTGTTTTTT.

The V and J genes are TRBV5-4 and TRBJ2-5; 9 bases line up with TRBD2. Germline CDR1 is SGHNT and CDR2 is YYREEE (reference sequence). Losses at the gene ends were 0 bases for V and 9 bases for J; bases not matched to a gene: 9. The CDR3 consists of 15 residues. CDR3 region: CASSLGSGGLRAQYF. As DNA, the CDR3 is TGTGCCAGCAGCTTGGGTAGCGGGGGCCTTCGGGCCCAGTACTTC.

The CDR3 protein is CASSQESAQDTQYF. In DNA, the CDR3 is TGTGCCAGCAGCCAAGAAAGCGCCCAAGATACGCAGTATTTT. The genes are TRBV4-2 and TRBJ2-3; D uncertain. The CDR3 sequence is 14 residues long. With 0 bases removed from V and 5 bases from J, the gap between germline ends came to 9 bases. Per germline, CDR1 LGHNA and CDR2 YNFKEQ.

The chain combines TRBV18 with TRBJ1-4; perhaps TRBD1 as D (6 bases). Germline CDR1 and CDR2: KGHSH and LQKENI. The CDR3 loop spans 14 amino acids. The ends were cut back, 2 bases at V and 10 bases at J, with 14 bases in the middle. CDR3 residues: CASSPNRDESKLFF. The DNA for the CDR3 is TGTGCCAGCTCACCAAACAGGGATGAGTCAAAACTGTTTTTT.

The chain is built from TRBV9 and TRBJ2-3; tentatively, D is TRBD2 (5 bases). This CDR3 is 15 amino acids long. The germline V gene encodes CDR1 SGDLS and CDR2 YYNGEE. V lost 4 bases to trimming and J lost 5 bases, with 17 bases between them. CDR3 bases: TGTGCCAGCAGCCTACGGGCCCCAGCGGAAGATACGCAGTATTTT. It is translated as CASSLRAPAEDTQYF. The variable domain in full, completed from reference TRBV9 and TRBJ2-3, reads DSGVTQTPKHLITATGQRVTLRCSPRSGDLSVYWYQQSLDQGLQFLIQYYNGEERAKGNILERFSAQQFPDLHSELNLSSLELGDSALYFCASSLRAPAEDTQYFGPGTRLTVL.

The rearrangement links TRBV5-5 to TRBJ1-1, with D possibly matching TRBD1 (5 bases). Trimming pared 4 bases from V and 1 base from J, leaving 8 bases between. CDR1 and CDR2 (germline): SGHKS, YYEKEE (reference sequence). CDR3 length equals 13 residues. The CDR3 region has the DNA TGTGCCAGCAGCCGCACAGGGAACACTGAAGCTTTCTTT. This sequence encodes CASSRTGNTEAFF.

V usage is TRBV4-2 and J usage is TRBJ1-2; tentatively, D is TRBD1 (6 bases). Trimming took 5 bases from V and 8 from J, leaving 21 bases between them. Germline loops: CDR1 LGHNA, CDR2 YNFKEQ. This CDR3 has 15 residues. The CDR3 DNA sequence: TGTGCCAGCAGCAGTGGCGGGGGGCACACTATGGGCTACACCTTC. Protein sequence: CASSSGGGHTMGYTF.

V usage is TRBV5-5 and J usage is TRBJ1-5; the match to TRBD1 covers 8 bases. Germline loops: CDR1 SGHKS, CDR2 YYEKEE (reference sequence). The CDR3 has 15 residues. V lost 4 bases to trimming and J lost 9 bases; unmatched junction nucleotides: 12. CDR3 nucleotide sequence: TGTGCCAGCAGCCAAGCCAGGACAGGGCTATGGCCCCAGCATTTT. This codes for CASSQARTGLWPQHF. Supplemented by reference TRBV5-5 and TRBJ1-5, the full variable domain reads DAGVTQSPTHLIKTRGQQVTLRCSPISGHKSVSWYQQVLGQGPQFIFQYYEKEERGRGNFPDRFSARQFPNYSSELNVNALLLGDSALYLCASSQARTGLWPQHFGDGTRLSIL.

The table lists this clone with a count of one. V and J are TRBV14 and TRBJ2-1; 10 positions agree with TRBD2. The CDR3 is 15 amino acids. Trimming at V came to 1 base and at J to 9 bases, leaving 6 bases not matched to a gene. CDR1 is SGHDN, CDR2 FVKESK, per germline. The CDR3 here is CASSQVSGRFIEQFF. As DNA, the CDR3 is TGTGCCAGCAGCCAAGTTAGCGGGAGGTTTATTGAGCAGTTCTTC.

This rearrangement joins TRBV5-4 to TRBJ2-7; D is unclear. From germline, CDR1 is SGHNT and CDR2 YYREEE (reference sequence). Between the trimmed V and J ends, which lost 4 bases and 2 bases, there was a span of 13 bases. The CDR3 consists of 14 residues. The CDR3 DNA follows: TGTGCCAGCAGCCAAGGTTGGGGTCCCTACGAGCAGTACTTC. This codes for CASSQGWGPYEQYF.

The CDR3 reads CASSSSGPQETQYF. Written as DNA, the CDR3 is TGTGCCAGCTCATCTTCCGGGCCACAAGAGACCCAGTACTTC. V and J are TRBV18 and TRBJ2-5; D is uncertain. Trimming left V 5 bases short and J 2 bases short, with 12 bases between. Per germline, CDR1 KGHSH and CDR2 LQKENI. The CDR3 is 14 residues long.

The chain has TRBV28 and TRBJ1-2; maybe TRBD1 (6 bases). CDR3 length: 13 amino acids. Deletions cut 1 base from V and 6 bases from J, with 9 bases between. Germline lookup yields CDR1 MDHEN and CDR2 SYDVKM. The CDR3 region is CASSLLDRNGYTF. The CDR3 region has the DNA TGTGCCAGCAGTTTATTAGACAGGAATGGCTACACCTTC.

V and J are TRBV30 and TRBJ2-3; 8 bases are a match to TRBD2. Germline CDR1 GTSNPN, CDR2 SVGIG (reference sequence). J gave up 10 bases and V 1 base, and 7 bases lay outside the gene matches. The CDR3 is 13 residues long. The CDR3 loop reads CAWSDGGGAAQYF. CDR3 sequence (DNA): TGTGCCTGGAGTGACGGGGGGGGTGCGGCGCAGTATTTT.

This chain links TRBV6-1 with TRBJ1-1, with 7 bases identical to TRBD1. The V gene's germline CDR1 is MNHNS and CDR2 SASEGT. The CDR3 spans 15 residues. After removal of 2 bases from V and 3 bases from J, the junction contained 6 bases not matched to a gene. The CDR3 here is CASSESWDRDTEAFF. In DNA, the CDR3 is TGTGCCAGCAGTGAATCTTGGGACAGAGACACTGAAGCTTTCTTT.

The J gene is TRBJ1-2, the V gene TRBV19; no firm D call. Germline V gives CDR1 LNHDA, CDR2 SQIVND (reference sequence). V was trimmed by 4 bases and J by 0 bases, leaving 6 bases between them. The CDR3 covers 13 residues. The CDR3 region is CASSNTPNYGYTF. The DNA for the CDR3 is TGTGCCAGTAGTAACACTCCTAACTATGGCTACACCTTC.

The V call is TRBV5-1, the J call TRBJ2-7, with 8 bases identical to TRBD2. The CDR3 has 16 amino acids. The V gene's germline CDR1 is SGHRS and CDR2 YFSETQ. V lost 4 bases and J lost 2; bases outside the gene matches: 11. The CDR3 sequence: CASSPLAGGTTYEQYF. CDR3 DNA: TGCGCCAGCAGCCCCCTGGCGGGGGGAACTACCTACGAGCAGTACTTC. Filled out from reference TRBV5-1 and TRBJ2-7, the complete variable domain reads KAGVTQTPRYLIKTRGQQVTLSCSPISGHRSVSWYQQTPGQGLQFLFEYFSETQRNKGNFPGRFSGRQFSNSRSEMNVSTLELGDSALYLCASSPLAGGTTYEQYFGPGTRLTVT.

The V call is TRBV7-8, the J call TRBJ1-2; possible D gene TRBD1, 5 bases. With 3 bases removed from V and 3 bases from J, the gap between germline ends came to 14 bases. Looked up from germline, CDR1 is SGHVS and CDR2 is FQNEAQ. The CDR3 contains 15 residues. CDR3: CASSFGGSGHYGYTF. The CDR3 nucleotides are TGTGCCAGCAGCTTCGGCGGATCAGGGCACTATGGCTACACCTTC.